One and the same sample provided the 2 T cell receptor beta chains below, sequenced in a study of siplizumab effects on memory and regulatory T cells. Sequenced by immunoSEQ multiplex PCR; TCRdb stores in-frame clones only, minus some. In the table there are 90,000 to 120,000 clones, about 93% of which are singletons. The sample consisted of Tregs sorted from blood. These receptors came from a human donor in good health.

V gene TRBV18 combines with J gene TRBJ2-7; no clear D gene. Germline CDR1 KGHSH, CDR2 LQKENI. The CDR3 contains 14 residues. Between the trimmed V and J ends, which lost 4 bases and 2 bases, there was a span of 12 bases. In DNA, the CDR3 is TGTGCCAGCTCACTCAATGGACGGACCTACGAGCAGTACTTC. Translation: CASSLNGRTYEQYF.

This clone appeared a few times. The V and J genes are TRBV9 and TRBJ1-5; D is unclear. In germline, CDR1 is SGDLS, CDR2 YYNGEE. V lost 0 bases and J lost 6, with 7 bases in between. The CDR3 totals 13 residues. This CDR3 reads CASSVDLGQPQHF. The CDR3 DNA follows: TGTGCCAGCAGCGTAGATTTGGGTCAGCCCCAGCATTTT. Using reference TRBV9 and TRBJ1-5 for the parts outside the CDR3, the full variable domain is DSGVTQTPKHLITATGQRVTLRCSPRSGDLSVYWYQQSLDQGLQFLIQYYNGEERAKGNILERFSAQQFPDLHSELNLSSLELGDSALYFCASSVDLGQPQHFGDGTRLSIL.